One sample yielded the 20 T cell receptor beta chains listed below, sequenced in a study of CD8+CD57+ T cells in acquired aplastic anemia. Before being chosen for sequencing, patients had shown CD8+CD57+ cell expansion by flow cytometry. The study profiled TCR beta VDJ and CDR3 using genomic DNA as template. MiXCR, run by TCRdb on the reads, gives a single entry per CDR3 protein. This sample has just over 450,000 distinct CDR3 sequences, with about a third found just once. The material sequenced was sorted CD4+, CD8+, or CD8+CD57+ T cells (not recorded which) from PBMCs. These receptors came from a human donor with aplastic anemia.

This clonotype has ten or more counts. This rearrangement joins TRBV10-3 to TRBJ1-1; D remains ambiguous. The germline CDR1 and CDR2 sequences are ENHRY and SYGVKD. Trimming shortened V by 3 bases and J by 0 bases, and 11 bases separated the two germline ends. This CDR3 comprises 15 residues. CDR3 DNA sequence: TGTGCCATCAGTGAAGTAGAGAAGGTGAACACTGAAGCTTTCTTT. Its protein is CAISEVEKVNTEAFF.

The chain has TRBV5-1 and TRBJ2-7, with TRBD1 matching 7 bases. Germline V gene lookup returns CDR1 SGHRS and CDR2 YFSETQ. The CDR3 contains 16 residues. Germline trimming cut 4 bases from V and 2 bases from J; bases unmatched to any gene: 12. The CDR3 DNA sequence: TGCGCCAGCAGCGAAAAGACAGGGCTTCCGACCTACGAGCAGTACTTC. Translating it yields CASSEKTGLPTYEQYF.

In this sample, this clonotype turned up many times. The rearrangement joins TRBV20-1 to TRBJ2-5; TRBD2 matches 11 bases. The CDR3 sequence is 15 residues long. Germline CDR1 and CDR2: DFQATT and SNEGSKA (reference sequence). J lost 1 base, V lost 5 bases, and 6 bases had no gene match. CDR3 region: CSAPNSGRAQETQYF. The DNA for the CDR3 is TGCAGTGCTCCCAATAGCGGGAGGGCCCAAGAGACCCAGTACTTC.

This chain links TRBV30 with TRBJ2-7; 13 bases map to TRBD2. The CDR3 sequence is 14 residues long. The V and J ends lost 5 bases and 6 bases, in that order; junction bases with no gene match: 7. Germline CDR1 GTSNPN, CDR2 SVGIG (reference sequence). The CDR3 DNA sequence: TGTGCCTGGCGACTAGCGGGGGGATTTCGCGAGCAGTACTTC. Its translation is CAWRLAGGFREQYF.

In the case of this clonotype: One junction end disagrees with the germline gene, perhaps due to a read error. J is TRBJ2-3 and V is TRBV24-1, with a possible D match to TRBD2 (6 bases). This CDR3 spans 14 amino acids. Per germline, CDR1 KGHDR and CDR2 SFDVKD. Written as DNA, the CDR3 is TGTGCCACCCGCGGGGCAGGGAGTACAGATACGCAGTGTTTT. Translation gives CATRGAGSTDTQCF.

This clonotype was detected only a few times. A junction boundary mismatches the germline segment, possibly from a read error. The V and J genes are TRBV2 and TRBJ2-5, with 9 bases that match TRBD1. CDR3 length: 15 residues. Germline CDR1 reads SNHLY; CDR2 reads FYNNEI. CDR3: CASSLGQGVQEAQYF. In DNA form, the CDR3 reads TGTGCCAGCAGTTTGGGACAGGGTGTCCAAGAGGCCCAGTACTTC.

In the case of this clonotype: This CDR3 fails to terminate in the conserved phenylalanine or tryptophan, so it likely reflects a read error. The limits of the CDR3 on the DNA are not certain, so only TCRdb's listed CDR3 is given. The J gene is TRBJ1-3, the V gene TRBV9; the D call in the table, TRBD1, was not verified against the DNA. Germline V gives CDR1 SGDLS, CDR2 YYNGEE. The CDR3 sequence runs 11 residues, both termini included. This CDR3 is CASSLYSGTGL.

This clonotype came up once. This chain links TRBV20-1 with TRBJ1-1, with 11 bases fitting TRBD1. The CDR3 covers 13 residues. Per the germline V gene, CDR1 is DFQATT and CDR2 is SNEGSKA (reference sequence). J gave up 5 bases and V 5 bases, and 4 bases lay outside the gene matches. The CDR3 sequence: CSAGQGAWTEAFF. The DNA of the CDR3 is TGCAGTGCTGGACAGGGGGCTTGGACTGAAGCTTTCTTT.

CDR3 nucleotide sequence: TGCGCCAGCAGCCGCGCCGGGACTAGTTATGCCGGGGAGCTGTTTTTT. It is translated as CASSRAGTSYAGELFF. The V and J genes are TRBV5-1 and TRBJ2-2, with 8 nucleotides matching TRBD2. This CDR3 is built from 16 residues. V shed 4 bases and J 6 bases; nucleotides not matched to a gene: 11. Germline V gene data show CDR1 as SGHRS and CDR2 as YFSETQ. The whole variable domain, remainder taken from reference TRBV5-1 and TRBJ2-2, is KAGVTQTPRYLIKTRGQQVTLSCSPISGHRSVSWYQQTPGQGLQFLFEYFSETQRNKGNFPGRFSGRQFSNSRSEMNVSTLELGDSALYLCASSRAGTSYAGELFFGEGSRLTVL.

This clonotype was detected only a few times. In nucleotides, the CDR3 is TGTGCCAGCAGTTACTCGGGGACAGGCATCTATGGCTACACCTTC. Residues: CASSYSGTGIYGYTF. The chain is built from TRBV6-5 and TRBJ1-2, with 8 bases fitting TRBD1. There are 15 residues in the CDR3. Germline values: CDR1 MNHEY, CDR2 SVGAGI. Trimming cost V 0 bases and J 4 bases; bases outside gene matches: 4.

As regards this clonotype: In this CDR3 the conserved last residue, phenylalanine or tryptophan, is missing, so a read error is likely. The chain joins TRBV10-3 to TRBJ1-5; D uncertain. CDR1 and CDR2 (germline): ENHRY, SYGVKD. The CDR3 loop spans 14 amino acids. In DNA form, the CDR3 reads TGTGCCAGCAGTGAATGGGTGGGCAATCAGCCCCAGCATTAT. It is translated as CASSEWVGNQPQHY.

This clonotype was counted many times. The rearrangement joins TRBV9 to TRBJ2-3; 8 bases match TRBD1. Looked up from germline, CDR1 is SGDLS and CDR2 is YYNGEE. This CDR3 region has 15 residues. The trim removed 3 bases at V and 3 bases at J, leaving 6 bases unmatched. The CDR3 loop is CASSAMTGATDTQYF. The CDR3 nucleotides are TGTGCCAGCAGCGCGATGACAGGGGCTACAGATACGCAGTATTTT.

On this clonotype itself: A much larger clone differs from this one at a single base, so this may be a read error. The gene calls are TRBV10-1 and TRBJ2-5; no definite D call. The CDR3 length is 13 residues. The V gene's germline CDR1 is WNHNN and CDR2 SYGVQD (reference sequence). The CDR3 coding sequence is TGCGCCAGCAGTGGTAACATCCAAGAGACCCTGTACTTC. It specifies CASSGNIQETLYF.

V gene TRBV7-2 combines with J gene TRBJ1-4; D is ambiguous. The CDR3 runs 12 residues. V gave up 5 bases and J gave up 8 bases, with 9 bases separating them. CDR1 is SGHTA, CDR2 FQGNSA, per germline. The DNA of the CDR3 is TGTGCCAGCAGCGCCGGGGTAGAAAAACTGTTTTTT. This sequence encodes CASSAGVEKLFF.

This chain connects TRBV5-1 to TRBJ1-2; 9 bases line up with TRBD1. The CDR3 is 15 amino acids. Germline lookup yields CDR1 SGHRS and CDR2 YFSETQ. Trimming removed 7 bases from V and 0 bases from J; junction bases left unmatched: 7. The CDR3: CASRTGTGTNYGYTF. CDR3 in DNA: TGCGCCAGCCGAACCGGGACAGGGACTAACTATGGCTACACCTTC.

On this clonotype: One junction end does not reproduce the germline sequence, and a read error may be involved. The rearrangement joins TRBV19 to TRBJ1-3; no clear D. Germline CDR1 and CDR2: LNHDA and SQIVND (reference sequence). The length of the CDR3 is 12 residues. The CDR3 nucleotides read TGTGCCGGTAGTTCGTCGGGAAACACCATATATTTT. As protein: CAGSSSGNTIYF.

The sample holds a few counts of this clonotype. The rearrangement links TRBV24-1 to TRBJ2-2; D gene uncertain. CDR3 length: 14 residues. Trimming pared 10 bases from V and 10 bases from J, leaving 21 bases between. Germline V gives CDR1 KGHDR, CDR2 SFDVKD. The CDR3 here is CATPSRGPPMELFF. CDR3 sequence (DNA): TGTGCCACGCCGTCGCGCGGACCTCCCATGGAGCTGTTTTTT.

This clonotype is medium-sized within its sample. The V and J genes are TRBV10-3 and TRBJ1-2, with a weak D call TRBD1 (6 bases). Trimming took 4 bases from V and 5 from J, leaving 11 bases between them. Germline lookup yields CDR1 ENHRY and CDR2 SYGVKD. CDR3 size: 13 residues. The CDR3 DNA reads as TGTGCCATCAGTGGGACAGAAGGATATGGCTACACCTTC. Residues: CAISGTEGYGYTF.

This clonotype occurred many times. The V and J genes are TRBV20-1 and TRBJ2-7; D remains ambiguous. V dropped 2 bases and J dropped 2 bases, with 16 bases sitting between them. The CDR3 has 15 amino acids. The germline V gene has CDR1 DFQATT and CDR2 SNEGSKA (reference sequence). The chain's CDR3 is CSARIRSKLAYEQYF. The CDR3 DNA is TGCAGTGCTAGAATTCGGTCAAAGCTGGCCTACGAGCAGTACTTC.

The chain recombines TRBV12-3 or TRBV12-4 with TRBJ2-7, with D perhaps TRBD2 (5 bases). Trimming removed 0 bases at V and 3 bases at J, with 9 bases between. This CDR3 has 14 residues. Here the CDR3 reads CASSLARTYYEQYF. The CDR3 nucleotides read TGTGCCAGCAGTTTAGCCCGGACTTACTACGAGCAGTACTTC.